A single sample is the source of the 28 T cell receptor beta chains below, sequenced in a study of cytomegalovirus exposure and HLA in healthy donors. The PCR made use of 60 Vbeta and 13 Jbeta primers. The assay was immunoSEQ multiplex PCR, and TCRdb's table has in-frame clones only and misses some. The listing contains under 130,000 clones. Material: PBMCs. The source of these receptors is a man in his fifties or sixties in good health and CMV-seronegative.

This chain joins TRBV6-1 and TRBJ1-2, with D possibly matching TRBD1 (6 bases). Germline values: CDR1 MNHNS, CDR2 SASEGT. Trimming took off 6 bases at V and 2 bases at J, with 13 bases between the two ends. The CDR3 is made up of 14 amino acids. The CDR3 loop reads CASRTSGTNYGYTF. The CDR3 coding sequence is TGTGCCAGCAGAACTTCCGGGACAAACTATGGCTACACCTTC.

The chain carries TRBV18 and TRBJ1-1, with a tentative D call TRBD1 (6 bases). The V end was cut by 2 bases, the J end by 7 bases, with 14 bases between. The CDR3 contains 14 residues. Germline lookup yields CDR1 KGHSH and CDR2 LQKENI. In DNA form, the CDR3 reads TGTGCCAGCTCACCATCTTCCCGACAGGTTGAAGCTTTCTTT. It specifies CASSPSSRQVEAFF.

On this clone itself: The junction departs from the called germline gene at one end, perhaps through a read error. The V and J genes are TRBV12-5 and TRBJ1-2; 8 nucleotides align to TRBD1. The CDR3 is made up of 13 amino acids. Germline loops: CDR1 LGHNT, CDR2 FRNRAP. CDR3: CASGSTGDYGYTF. The CDR3, as DNA: TGTGCTAGTGGGTCGACAGGGGACTACGGCTACACCTTC.

J is TRBJ1-1 and V is TRBV14; 7 positions match TRBD1. CDR3 size: 15 residues. V shed 4 bases and J 1 base; nucleotides not matched to a gene: 6. Germline V CDR1 and CDR2: SGHDN, FVKESK. Here the CDR3 reads CASSPGGRRNTEAFF. DNA of the CDR3: TGTGCCAGCAGCCCAGGGGGACGGAGGAACACTGAAGCTTTCTTT.

The chain employs TRBV18 and TRBJ2-2, with a tentative D call TRBD1 (6 bases). CDR1 and CDR2 from the germline V gene are KGHSH and LQKENI. V was cut by 3 bases and J by 0 bases, with 11 bases left in between. This CDR3 comprises 16 residues. The CDR3, as DNA: TGTGCCAGCTCACCTCAGACAGGTTCGAACACCGGGGAGCTGTTTTTT. Its protein product is CASSPQTGSNTGELFF.

J is TRBJ2-7 and V is TRBV4-1; D may be TRBD1 (5 bases). Germline values: CDR1 MGHRA, CDR2 YSYEKL. This CDR3 is built from 12 residues. V gave up 3 bases and J gave up 7 bases, with 10 bases separating them. CDR3: CASSHGRGEQYF. CDR3 nucleotide sequence: TGCGCCAGCAGCCACGGTAGGGGTGAGCAGTACTTC.

The chain employs TRBV9 and TRBJ1-5; D is perhaps TRBD1 (5 bases). Trimming removed 4 bases at V and 4 bases at J, with 12 bases between. The CDR3 extends over 14 amino acids. Germline V gene lookup returns CDR1 SGDLS and CDR2 YYNGEE. CDR3 residues: CASSPDRGNQPQHF. The CDR3 bases are TGTGCCAGCAGCCCCGACAGAGGAAATCAGCCCCAGCATTTT.

This chain connects TRBV7-3 to TRBJ2-1, with D possibly matching TRBD2 (6 bases). With 4 bases removed from V and 4 bases from J, the gap between germline ends came to 8 bases. The CDR3 loop spans 13 amino acids. Germline CDR1 and CDR2: SGHTA and FQGTGA. CDR3 in DNA: TGTGCCAGCAGCTCGGCGGGGTACAATGAGCAGTTCTTC. Translation gives CASSSAGYNEQFF.

This sequence joins TRBV11-2 and TRBJ2-1, with a tentative D call TRBD1 (6 bases). The CDR3 totals 16 residues. V was trimmed by 4 bases and J by 9 bases, leaving 22 bases between them. CDR1 and CDR2 (germline): SGHAT, FQNNGV. This CDR3 reads CASSSTGWTLWVEQFF. The CDR3 region has the DNA TGTGCCAGCAGCTCTACAGGGTGGACCCTTTGGGTTGAGCAGTTCTTC.

The genes are TRBV19 and TRBJ1-4; D not certain. CDR1 LNHDA and CDR2 SQIVND come from the germline V gene (reference sequence). This CDR3 spans 13 amino acids. V shed 5 bases and J shed 5 bases, with 9 bases lying between them. Here the CDR3 reads CASSVVENEKLFF. Here the CDR3 DNA reads TGTGCCAGTAGTGTGGTGGAGAATGAAAAACTGTTTTTT. Complete variable domain (other parts from reference TRBV19 and TRBJ1-4): DGGITQSPKYLFRKEGQNVTLSCEQNLNHDAMYWYRQDPGQGLRLIYYSQIVNDFQKGDIAEGYSVSREKKESFPLTVTSAQKNPTAFYLCASSVVENEKLFFGSGTQLSVL.

The rearrangement uses TRBV29-1 and TRBJ2-1; D possibly corresponds to TRBD2 (7 bases). Germline lookup yields CDR1 SQVTM and CDR2 ANQGSEA. The CDR3 is 14 residues long. The V and J ends lost 3 bases and 9 bases respectively, with 18 bases between them. CDR3 bases: TGCAGCGTTGATGGCGGGGGCCGAACTGGTGAGCAGTTCTTC. Protein sequence: CSVDGGGRTGEQFF.

J is TRBJ1-1 and V is TRBV6-6; 10 bases map to TRBD1. Per the germline V gene, CDR1 is MNHNY and CDR2 is SVGAGI (reference sequence). This CDR3 region has 14 residues. J lost 6 bases, V lost 8 bases, and 9 bases had no gene match. The CDR3 DNA reads TGTGCCAGCCTGACAGGGGGCTATAGTTCTGAAGCTTTCTTT. This sequence encodes CASLTGGYSSEAFF.

V usage is TRBV15 and J usage is TRBJ2-7; D unclear. Germline assignment: CDR1 LNHNV and CDR2 YYDKDF (reference sequence). V was cut by 0 bases and J by 2 bases, with 8 bases left in between. The CDR3 covers 14 residues. The chain's CDR3 is CATSRDMATYEQYF. The CDR3 coding sequence is TGTGCCACCAGCAGAGATATGGCCACCTACGAGCAGTACTTC.

The chain links TRBV7-8 to TRBJ1-4; tentatively, D is TRBD1 (5 bases). Trimming took 10 bases from V and 4 from J, leaving 19 bases between them. CDR1 SGHVS and CDR2 FQNEAQ come from the germline V gene. The CDR3 loop spans 15 amino acids. CDR3 loop: CATSREAGNNEKLFF. The CDR3 DNA sequence: TGTGCCACTTCCAGGGAGGCAGGGAATAATGAAAAACTGTTTTTT.

The chain uses TRBV4-3 and TRBJ2-7, with D perhaps TRBD1 (6 bases). The CDR3 covers 17 residues. Trimming left V 1 base short and J 0 bases short, with 16 bases between. Germline values: CDR1 LGHNA, CDR2 YSLEER. The CDR3 loop reads CASSQASEGVSSYEQYF. CDR3 nucleotide sequence: TGCGCCAGCAGCCAAGCTTCTGAGGGGGTGAGCTCCTACGAGCAGTACTTC.

J is TRBJ1-1 and V is TRBV19, with D unclear. The ends were cut back, 1 base at V and 2 bases at J, with 11 bases in the middle. This CDR3 is built from 15 residues. Germline V CDR1 and CDR2: LNHDA, SQIVND (reference sequence). CDR3 residues: CASSIVAGINTEAFF. DNA for the CDR3: TGTGCCAGTAGTATAGTTGCCGGGATAAACACTGAAGCTTTCTTT.

V gene TRBV18 combines with J gene TRBJ1-4; TRBD1 is a possible D gene (6 bases). CDR1 and CDR2 (germline): KGHSH, LQKENI. Trimming took 6 bases from V and 10 from J, leaving 18 bases between them. The CDR3 has 14 residues. The CDR3 region is CASSFSGGAGKLFF. The CDR3, as DNA: TGTGCCAGCTCTTTTTCGGGGGGCGCAGGAAAACTGTTTTTT.

A word on this clone: Other DNA sequences of this sample code for an identical CDR3. The V and J genes are TRBV18 and TRBJ2-3; 9 nucleotides line up with TRBD2. The CDR3 has 16 residues. V dropped 1 base and J dropped 2; count of bases not matched to a gene: 4. Germline V CDR1 and CDR2: KGHSH, LQKENI. CDR3 loop: CASSPLAGGPTDTQYF. The CDR3 DNA follows: TGTGCCAGCTCACCACTGGCGGGGGGGCCCACAGATACGCAGTATTTT.

Regarding this clone: The same CDR3 can be traced to other DNA sequences in this sample. The chain combines TRBV15 with TRBJ1-5; D remains unclear. This CDR3 has 13 residues. Deletions cut 0 bases from V and 6 bases from J, with 6 bases between. Germline V gene lookup returns CDR1 LNHNV and CDR2 YYDKDF (reference sequence). Here the CDR3 reads CATSRDSGQPQHF. In nucleotides, the CDR3 is TGTGCCACCAGCAGAGATTCGGGTCAGCCCCAGCATTTT. The whole variable domain, filled in from reference TRBV15 and TRBJ1-5, reads DAMVIQNPRYQVTQFGKPVTLSCSQTLNHNVMYWYQQKSSQAPKLLFHYYDKDFNNEADTPDNFQSRRPNTSFCFLDIRSPGLGDTAMYLCATSRDSGQPQHFGDGTRLSIL.

The rearrangement uses TRBV7-9 and TRBJ1-1, with a possible D match to TRBD1 (5 bases). Trimming left V 1 base short and J 6 bases short, with 18 bases between. The germline V gene encodes CDR1 SEHNR and CDR2 FQNEAQ (reference sequence). The CDR3 totals 16 residues. The CDR3 sequence is CASSLGGRAELAEAFF. CDR3 nucleotide sequence: TGTGCCAGCAGCTTAGGGGGCAGGGCCGAACTCGCTGAAGCTTTCTTT. The complete variable domain, with remaining parts taken from reference TRBV7-9 and TRBJ1-1, reads DTGVSQNPRHKITKRGQNVTFRCDPISEHNRLYWYRQTLGQGPEFLTYFQNEAQLEKSRLLSDRFSAERPKGSFSTLEIQRTEQGDSAMYLCASSLGGRAELAEAFFGQGTRLTVV.

The V call is TRBV9, the J call TRBJ2-2; no firm D call. Germline CDR1 and CDR2: SGDLS and YYNGEE. The CDR3 length is 13 residues. V shed 4 bases and J shed 8 bases, with 12 bases lying between them. The CDR3 spells CASSFPNGGELFF. The CDR3 DNA reads as TGTGCCAGCAGCTTCCCCAACGGGGGGGAGCTGTTTTTT.

The chain uses TRBV5-1 and TRBJ2-2; possible D gene TRBD2, 5 bases. With 2 bases removed from V and 4 bases from J, the gap between germline ends came to 9 bases. CDR1 and CDR2 (germline): SGHRS, YFSETQ. CDR3 length equals 14 residues. Here the CDR3 reads CASSFDAGTGELFF. As DNA, the CDR3 is TGCGCCAGCAGCTTCGACGCGGGCACCGGGGAGCTGTTTTTT.

The chain has TRBV11-2 and TRBJ2-7, with 8 bases lining up with TRBD1. Germline CDR1 is SGHAT and CDR2 is FQNNGV. V dropped 1 base and J dropped 4; count of bases not matched to a gene: 6. This CDR3 spans 15 amino acids. CDR3 DNA: TGTGCCAGCAGCTTAGTGAGGACAGGGATGTACGAGCAGTACTTC. It translates to CASSLVRTGMYEQYF.

This rearrangement joins TRBV4-2 to TRBJ2-6; TRBD1 might be the D (7 bases). CDR1 is LGHNA, CDR2 YNFKEQ, per germline. V lost 4 bases and J 4 bases, leaving 14 bases between the germline ends. The CDR3 is 16 amino acids. The chain's CDR3 is CASSPTGEEGANVLTF. CDR3 in DNA: TGTGCCAGCAGCCCTACAGGGGAGGAAGGGGCCAACGTCCTGACTTTC.

The CDR3 bases are TGTGCCATCAGTGAGCCAAAAGGGACAGGACTTTTCTATGGCTACACCTTC. This gives the protein CAISEPKGTGLFYGYTF. V usage is TRBV10-3 and J usage is TRBJ1-2; the match to TRBD1 covers 8 bases. This CDR3 spans 17 amino acids. The germline V gene encodes CDR1 ENHRY and CDR2 SYGVKD. The junction had 12 bases not matched to a gene; V was cut back by 2 bases and J by 4 bases.

V gene TRBV12-5 combines with J gene TRBJ2-2; 12 nucleotides match TRBD2. The V gene end was trimmed by 5 bases and the J gene end by 8 bases; junction bases not matched to a gene: 6. Germline CDR1 is LGHNT and CDR2 is FRNRAP. This CDR3 has 15 residues. CDR3 loop: CASGEGLAGRGELFF. The CDR3 region has the DNA TGTGCTAGTGGTGAGGGACTAGCGGGTAGGGGGGAGCTGTTTTTT. The full variable domain, its missing parts supplied by reference TRBV12-5 and TRBJ2-2, is DARVTQTPRHKVTEMGQEVTMRCQPILGHNTVFWYRQTMMQGLELLAYFRNRAPLDDSGMPKDRFSAEMPDATLATLKIQPSEPRDSAVYFCASGEGLAGRGELFFGEGSRLTVL.

The V gene is TRBV4-3, the J gene TRBJ2-3; the match to TRBD1 covers 8 bases. The CDR3 totals 17 residues. Unmatched junction bases numbered 7, after V lost 1 base and J lost 1 base. Per the germline V gene, CDR1 is LGHNA and CDR2 is YSLEER. The CDR3 nucleotides are TGCGCCAGCAGCCAAGCCTCAGGGGGCATCGGCACAGATACGCAGTATTTT. It yields the protein CASSQASGGIGTDTQYF.

The rearrangement links TRBV29-1 to TRBJ1-4, with 8 bases aligning to TRBD1. The germline gives CDR1 SQVTM, CDR2 ANQGSEA. CDR3 length: 14 amino acids. Trimming removed 7 bases from V and 8 bases from J; junction bases left unmatched: 12. The CDR3 is CSAEMDRAEEKLFF. CDR3 DNA: TGCAGCGCCGAAATGGACAGGGCAGAAGAAAAACTGTTTTTT. The variable domain in full, with the rest retrieved from reference TRBV29-1 and TRBJ1-4, is SAVISQKPSRDICQRGTSLTIQCQVDSQVTMMFWYRQQPGQSLTLIATANQGSEATYESGFVIDKFPISRPNLTFSTLTVSNMSPEDSSIYLCSAEMDRAEEKLFFGSGTQLSVL.